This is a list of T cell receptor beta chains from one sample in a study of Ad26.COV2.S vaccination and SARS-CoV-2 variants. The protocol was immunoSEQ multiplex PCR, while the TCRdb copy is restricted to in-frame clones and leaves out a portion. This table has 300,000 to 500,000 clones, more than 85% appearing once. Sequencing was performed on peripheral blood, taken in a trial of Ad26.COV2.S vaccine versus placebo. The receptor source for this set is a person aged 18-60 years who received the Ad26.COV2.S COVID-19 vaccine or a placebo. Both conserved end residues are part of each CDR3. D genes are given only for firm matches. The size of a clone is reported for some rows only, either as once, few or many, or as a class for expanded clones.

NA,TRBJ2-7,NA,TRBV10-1,CASSRGGDQGEQYF,TGCGCCAGCAGTCGAGGGGGGGACCAGGGCGAGCAGTACTTC
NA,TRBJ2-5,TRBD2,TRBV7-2,CASSPEWGWAGGQETQYF,TGTGCCAGCAGCCCTGAGTGGGGATGGGCGGGGGGACAAGAGACCCAGTACTTC
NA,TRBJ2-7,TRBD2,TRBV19,CASSIPGGYHEQYF,TGTGCCAGTAGTATTCCGGGGGGTTACCACGAGCAGTACTTC
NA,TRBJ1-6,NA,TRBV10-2,CASSLGGRDSPLHF,TGCGCCAGCAGCCTGGGGGGCCGGGATTCACCCCTCCACTTT
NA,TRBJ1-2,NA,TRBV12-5,CASVGSGYSYGYTF,TGTGCTAGTGTGGGTTCGGGGTACAGCTATGGCTACACCTTC
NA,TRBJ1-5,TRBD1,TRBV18,CASSEGTGPQPQHF,TGTGCCAGCTCAGAAGGGACAGGGCCTCAGCCCCAGCATTTT
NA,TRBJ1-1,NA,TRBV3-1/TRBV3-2,CASSQDWLQETEAFF,TGTGCCAGCAGCCAAGATTGGTTACAGGAGACTGAAGCTTTCTTT
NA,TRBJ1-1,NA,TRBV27,CASSQRGSATEAFF,TGTGCCAGCAGTCAGAGGGGGTCGGCCACTGAAGCTTTCTTT
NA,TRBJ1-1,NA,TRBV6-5,CASSSGGTLGRAFF,TGTGCCAGCAGTTCCGGAGGGACTTTGGGAAGGGCTTTCTTT
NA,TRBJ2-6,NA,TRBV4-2,CASSQDPQGGANVLTF,TGTGCCAGCAGCCAAGATCCCCAGGGTGGGGCCAACGTCCTGACTTTC
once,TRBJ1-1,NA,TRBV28,CASSLWRLGGTEAFF,TGTGCCAGCAGTTTATGGAGGCTAGGAGGCACTGAAGCTTTCTTT
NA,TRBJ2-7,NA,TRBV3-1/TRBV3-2,CASSHTHYEQYF,TGTGCCAGCAGCCACACCCACTACGAGCAGTACTTC
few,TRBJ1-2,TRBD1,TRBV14,CASSHSGGGYTF,TGTGCCAGCAGCCACTCAGGGGGCGGCTACACCTTC
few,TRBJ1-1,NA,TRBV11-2,CASSLDRDSVAFF,TGTGCCAGCAGCTTAGATCGAGACAGCGTCGCTTTCTTT
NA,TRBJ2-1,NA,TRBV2,CASREGGGPTWEQFF,TGTGCCAGCAGGGAGGGCGGGGGCCCTACTTGGGAGCAGTTCTTC